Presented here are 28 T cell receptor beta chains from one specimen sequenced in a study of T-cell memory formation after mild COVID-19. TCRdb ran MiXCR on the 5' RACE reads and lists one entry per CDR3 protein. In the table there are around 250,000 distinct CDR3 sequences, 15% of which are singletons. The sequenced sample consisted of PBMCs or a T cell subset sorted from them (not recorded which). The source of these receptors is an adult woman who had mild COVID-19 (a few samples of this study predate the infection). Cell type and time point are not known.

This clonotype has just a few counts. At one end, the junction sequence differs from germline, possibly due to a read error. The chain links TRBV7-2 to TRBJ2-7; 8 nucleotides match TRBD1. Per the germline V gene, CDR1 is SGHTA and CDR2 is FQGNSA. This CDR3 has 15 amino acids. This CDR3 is CASSLAADREPSRDF. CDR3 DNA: TGTGCCAGCAGCCTAGCAGCGGACAGGGAGCCGAGCAGGGACTTC.

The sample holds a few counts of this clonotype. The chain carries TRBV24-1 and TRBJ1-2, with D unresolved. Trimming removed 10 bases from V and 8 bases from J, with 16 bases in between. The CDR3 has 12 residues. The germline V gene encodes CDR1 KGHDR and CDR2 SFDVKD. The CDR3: CATMDAGSGYTF. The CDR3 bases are TGTGCCACAATGGATGCTGGGAGCGGCTACACCTTC.

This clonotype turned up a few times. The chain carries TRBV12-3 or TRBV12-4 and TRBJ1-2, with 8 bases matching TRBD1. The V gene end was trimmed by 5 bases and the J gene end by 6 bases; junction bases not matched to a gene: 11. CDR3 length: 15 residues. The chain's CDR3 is CASSRDRLSLNGYTF. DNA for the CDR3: TGTGCCAGCAGTCGGGACAGGTTATCGTTGAATGGCTACACCTTC.

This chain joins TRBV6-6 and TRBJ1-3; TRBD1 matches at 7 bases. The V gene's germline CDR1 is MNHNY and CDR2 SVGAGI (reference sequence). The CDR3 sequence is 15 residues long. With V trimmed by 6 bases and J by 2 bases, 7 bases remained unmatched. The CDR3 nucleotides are TGTGCCAGCAGCCAACAGGGGAGAGCTGGAAACACCATATATTTT. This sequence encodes CASSQQGRAGNTIYF.

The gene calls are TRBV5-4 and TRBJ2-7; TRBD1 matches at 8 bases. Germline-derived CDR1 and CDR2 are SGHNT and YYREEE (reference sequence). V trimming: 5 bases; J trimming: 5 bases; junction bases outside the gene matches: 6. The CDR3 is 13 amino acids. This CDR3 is CASRSGTGHEQYF. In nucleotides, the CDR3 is TGTGCCAGCAGATCCGGGACAGGACACGAGCAGTACTTC.

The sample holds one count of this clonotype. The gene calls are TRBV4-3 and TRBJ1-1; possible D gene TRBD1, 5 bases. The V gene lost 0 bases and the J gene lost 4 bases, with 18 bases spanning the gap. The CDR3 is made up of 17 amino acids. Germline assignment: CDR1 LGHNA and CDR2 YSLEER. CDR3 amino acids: CASSQDLSAGGGTEAFF. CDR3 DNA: TGCGCCAGCAGCCAAGATCTTTCGGCTGGGGGGGGCACTGAAGCTTTCTTT.

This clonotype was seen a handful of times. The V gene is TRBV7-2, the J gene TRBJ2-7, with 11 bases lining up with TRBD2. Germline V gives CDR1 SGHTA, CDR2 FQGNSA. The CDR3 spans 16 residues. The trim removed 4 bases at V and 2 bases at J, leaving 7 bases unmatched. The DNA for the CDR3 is TGTGCCAGCAGCTACGCCGGGACTAGCGGCACCTACGAGCAGTACTTC. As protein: CASSYAGTSGTYEQYF.

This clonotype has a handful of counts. The CDR3 region has the DNA TGTGCCAGCAGCTTACGGGGGAGGGCCTTGGATGAGCAGTTCTTC. Its translation: CASSLRGRALDEQFF. The chain combines TRBV7-3 with TRBJ2-1; 7 positions agree with TRBD2. With V trimmed by 2 bases and J by 8 bases, 9 bases remained unmatched. Looked up from germline, CDR1 is SGHTA and CDR2 is FQGTGA. This CDR3 has 15 residues.

The CDR3 loop reads CAISDALATGELFF. CDR3 in DNA: TGTGCCATCAGTGACGCTCTTGCCACCGGGGAGCTGTTTTTT. The chain uses TRBV10-3 and TRBJ2-2; D call uncertain. V was cut by 3 bases and J by 4 bases, with 9 bases left in between. The CDR3 is 14 amino acids. Germline CDR1 and CDR2: ENHRY and SYGVKD.

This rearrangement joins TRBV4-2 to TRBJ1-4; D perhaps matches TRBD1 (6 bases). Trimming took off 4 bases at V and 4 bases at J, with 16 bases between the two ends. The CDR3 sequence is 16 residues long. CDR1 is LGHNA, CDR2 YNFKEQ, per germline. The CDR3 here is CASSPIQDSGNEKLFF. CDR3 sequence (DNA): TGTGCCAGCAGCCCCATACAGGACAGTGGTAATGAAAAACTGTTTTTT.

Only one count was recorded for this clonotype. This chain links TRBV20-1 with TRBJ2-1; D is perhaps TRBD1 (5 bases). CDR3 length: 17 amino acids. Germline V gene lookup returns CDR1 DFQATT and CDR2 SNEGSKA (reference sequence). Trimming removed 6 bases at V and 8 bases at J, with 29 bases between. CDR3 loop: CSALPGYRDSEYDEQFF. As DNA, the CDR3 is TGCAGTGCCCTCCCAGGGTATAGAGACTCAGAATACGATGAGCAGTTCTTC.

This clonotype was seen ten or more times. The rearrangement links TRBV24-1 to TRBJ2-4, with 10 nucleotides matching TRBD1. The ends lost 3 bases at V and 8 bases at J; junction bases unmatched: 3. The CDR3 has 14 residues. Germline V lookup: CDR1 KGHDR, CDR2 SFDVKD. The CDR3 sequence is CATSDHGQGDIQYF. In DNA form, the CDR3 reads TGTGCCACCAGTGATCACGGACAGGGGGACATTCAGTACTTC.

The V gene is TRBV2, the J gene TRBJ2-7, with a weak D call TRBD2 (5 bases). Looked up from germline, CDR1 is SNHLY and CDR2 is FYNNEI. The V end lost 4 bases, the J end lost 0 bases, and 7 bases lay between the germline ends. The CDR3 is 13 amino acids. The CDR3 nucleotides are TGTGCCAGCAGTGTCGGGGTCTCCTACGAGCAGTACTTC. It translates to CASSVGVSYEQYF.

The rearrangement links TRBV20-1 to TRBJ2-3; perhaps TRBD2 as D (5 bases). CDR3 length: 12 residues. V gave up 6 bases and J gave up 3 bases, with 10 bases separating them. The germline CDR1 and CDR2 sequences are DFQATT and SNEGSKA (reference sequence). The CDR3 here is CSAAPGTDTQYF. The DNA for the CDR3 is TGCAGTGCGGCTCCGGGGACAGATACGCAGTATTTT.

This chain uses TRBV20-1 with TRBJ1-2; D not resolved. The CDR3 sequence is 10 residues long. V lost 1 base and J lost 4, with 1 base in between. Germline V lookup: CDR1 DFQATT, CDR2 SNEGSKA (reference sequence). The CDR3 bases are TGCAGTGCTAGAGCCTATGGCTACACCTTC. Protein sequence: CSARAYGYTF.

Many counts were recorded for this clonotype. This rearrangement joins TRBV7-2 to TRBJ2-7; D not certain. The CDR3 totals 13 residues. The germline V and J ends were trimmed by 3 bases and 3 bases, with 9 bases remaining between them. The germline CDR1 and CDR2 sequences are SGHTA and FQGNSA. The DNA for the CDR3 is TGTGCCAGCAGCTTTACTCTCAACTACGAGCAGTACTTC. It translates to CASSFTLNYEQYF. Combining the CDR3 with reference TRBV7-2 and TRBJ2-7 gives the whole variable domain GAGVSQSPSNKVTEKGKDVELRCDPISGHTALYWYRQSLGQGLEFLIYFQGNSAPDKSGLPSDRFSAERTGGSVSTLTIQRTQQEDSAVYLCASSFTLNYEQYFGPGTRLTVT.

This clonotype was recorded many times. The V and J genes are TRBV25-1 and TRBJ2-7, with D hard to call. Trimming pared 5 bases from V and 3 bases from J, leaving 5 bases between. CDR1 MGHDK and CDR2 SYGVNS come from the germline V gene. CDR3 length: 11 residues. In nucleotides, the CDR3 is TGTGCCAGCAGTATCTACTACGAGCAGTACTTC. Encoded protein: CASSIYYEQYF.

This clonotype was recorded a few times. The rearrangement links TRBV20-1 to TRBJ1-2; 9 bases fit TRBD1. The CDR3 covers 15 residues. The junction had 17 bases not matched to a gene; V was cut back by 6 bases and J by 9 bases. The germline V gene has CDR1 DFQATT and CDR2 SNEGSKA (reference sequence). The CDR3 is CSAGQTGTGSLRYTF. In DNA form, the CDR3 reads TGCAGTGCCGGTCAGACCGGGACAGGGAGCTTACGCTACACCTTC.

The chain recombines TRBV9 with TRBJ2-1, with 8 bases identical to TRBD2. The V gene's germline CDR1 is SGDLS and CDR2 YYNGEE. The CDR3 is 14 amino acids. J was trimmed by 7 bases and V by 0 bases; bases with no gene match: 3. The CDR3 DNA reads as TGTGCCAGCAGCGTAGGATCGGGGGGGAATGAGCAGTTCTTC. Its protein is CASSVGSGGNEQFF.

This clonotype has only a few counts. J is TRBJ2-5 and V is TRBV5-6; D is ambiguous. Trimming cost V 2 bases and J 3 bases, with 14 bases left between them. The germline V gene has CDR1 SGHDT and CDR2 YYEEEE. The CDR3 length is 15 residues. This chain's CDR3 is CASSLRGSVKETQYF. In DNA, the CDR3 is TGTGCCAGCAGCTTAAGAGGATCGGTCAAAGAGACCCAGTACTTC. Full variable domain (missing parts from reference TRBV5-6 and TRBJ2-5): DAGVTQSPTHLIKTRGQQVTLRCSPKSGHDTVSWYQQALGQGPQFIFQYYEEEERQRGNFPDRFSGHQFPNYSSELNVNALLLGDSALYLCASSLRGSVKETQYFGPGTRLLVL.

The CDR3 DNA reads as TGTGCCAGCAGTTACGCAGGGTACACAGATACGCAGTATTTT. This codes for CASSYAGYTDTQYF. The rearrangement links TRBV7-3 to TRBJ2-3; maybe TRBD1 (5 bases). V was trimmed by 6 bases and J by 2 bases, leaving 12 bases between them. The CDR3 is made up of 14 amino acids. Looked up from germline, CDR1 is SGHTA and CDR2 is FQGTGA.

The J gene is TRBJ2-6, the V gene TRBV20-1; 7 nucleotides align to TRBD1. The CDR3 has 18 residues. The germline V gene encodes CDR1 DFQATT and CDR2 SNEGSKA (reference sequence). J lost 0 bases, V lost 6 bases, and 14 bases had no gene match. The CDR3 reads CSAPIHRDSYSGANVLTF. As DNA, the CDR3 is TGCAGTGCCCCTATACACCGGGACAGCTACTCTGGGGCCAACGTCCTGACTTTC.

This CDR3 reads CASSYAGSGNTIYF. In DNA, the CDR3 is TGTGCCAGCAGTTATGCGGGGTCTGGAAACACCATATATTTT. J is TRBJ1-3 and V is TRBV6-5; no clear D gene. V was trimmed by 3 bases and J by 1 base, leaving 7 bases between them. This CDR3 is built from 14 residues. Germline loops: CDR1 MNHEY, CDR2 SVGAGI.

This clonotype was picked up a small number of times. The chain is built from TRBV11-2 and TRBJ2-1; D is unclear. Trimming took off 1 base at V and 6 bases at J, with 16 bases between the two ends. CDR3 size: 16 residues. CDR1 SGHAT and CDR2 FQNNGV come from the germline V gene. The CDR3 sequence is CASSLARGPLRNEQFF. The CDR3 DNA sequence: TGTGCCAGCAGCTTAGCCCGAGGACCCCTGCGCAATGAGCAGTTCTTC.

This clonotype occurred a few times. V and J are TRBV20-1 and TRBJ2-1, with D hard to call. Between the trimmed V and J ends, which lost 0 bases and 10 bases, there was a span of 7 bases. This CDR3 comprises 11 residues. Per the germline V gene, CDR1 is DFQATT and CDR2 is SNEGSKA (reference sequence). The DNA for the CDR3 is TGCAGTGCTAGAGAAGGCAGGGAGCAGTTCTTC. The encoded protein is CSAREGREQFF.

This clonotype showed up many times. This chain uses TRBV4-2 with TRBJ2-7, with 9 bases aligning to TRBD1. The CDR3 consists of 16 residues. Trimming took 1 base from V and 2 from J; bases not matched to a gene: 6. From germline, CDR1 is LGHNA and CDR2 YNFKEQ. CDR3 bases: TGTGCCAGCAGCCAAGCTGCCCGGGACAGGGCCTACGAGCAGTACTTC. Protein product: CASSQAARDRAYEQYF.

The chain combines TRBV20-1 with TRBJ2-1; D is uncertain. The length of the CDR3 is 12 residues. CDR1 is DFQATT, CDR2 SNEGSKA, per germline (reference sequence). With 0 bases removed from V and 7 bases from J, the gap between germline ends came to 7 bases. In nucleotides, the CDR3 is TGCAGTGCTAGAGACACCCTAAATGAGCAGTTCTTC. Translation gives CSARDTLNEQFF.

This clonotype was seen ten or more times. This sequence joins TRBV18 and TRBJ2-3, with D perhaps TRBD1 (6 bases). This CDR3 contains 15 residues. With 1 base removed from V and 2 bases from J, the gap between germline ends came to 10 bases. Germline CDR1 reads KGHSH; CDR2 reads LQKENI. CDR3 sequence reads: CASSPLAGATDTQYF. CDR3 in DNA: TGTGCCAGCTCACCACTGGCAGGGGCCACAGATACGCAGTATTTT.